A selection of T cell receptor beta chains follows, all from one sample in a study of shared clonotypes between healthy human individuals. TCRdb keeps only in-frame clones here, not all; method: immunoSEQ multiplex PCR. Among 2.3 million or so clones listed, over 85% were seen once. The specimen sequenced was naive CD4+ T cells from PBMCs. These receptors originate from a man aged 18 to 35 in good health. Some clones in this sample may be carry-over from other donors' samples. CDR3s include the opening cysteine and the closing phenylalanine or tryptophan. D genes are given only for firm matches. Part of the rows lack a size; the others show once, few, many or a class for expanded clones.

d_call | j_call | clone_size | v_call | cdr3_nt | cdr3_aa
. | TRBJ1-1 | once | TRBV6-1 | TGTGCCAGCAGTGTTTTATATACTGAAGCTTTCTTT | CASSVLYTEAFF
TRBD2 | TRBJ2-1 | . | TRBV18 | TGTGCCAGCTCATCCGGACTAGCGGGAGGGCAGCCTGACTTCAATGAGCAGTTCTTC | CASSSGLAGGQPDFNEQFF
TRBD1 | TRBJ1-4 | . | TRBV5-1 | TGCGCCAGCAGCTTAATGGACAGGGCTGAAAAACTGTTTTTT | CASSLMDRAEKLFF
. | TRBJ1-1 | . | TRBV5-4 | TGTGCCAGCAGCTCGAGTGGTATCGTCAGGGTCGAAGCTTTCTTT | CASSSSGIVRVEAFF
TRBD2 | TRBJ2-1 | . | TRBV27 | TGTGCCAGCAGTTCGTTAGCGGGAGGGCATTATGAGCAGTTCTTC | CASSSLAGGHYEQFF
. | TRBJ2-7 | . | TRBV14 | TGTGCCAGCAGCCAAGAGTTCAGAGCCGAGCAGTACTTC | CASSQEFRAEQYF
TRBD1 | TRBJ2-7 | . | TRBV4-1 | TGCGCCAGCAGCCAAGAGTACGGACAGGGGACCCACGAGCAGTACTTC | CASSQEYGQGTHEQYF
TRBD1 | TRBJ1-1 | . | TRBV5-8 | TGTGCCAGCCGATACCGGGACAGGGGAATGAACACTGAAGCTTTCTTT | CASRYRDRGMNTEAFF
TRBD1 | TRBJ2-1 | . | TRBV7-9 | TGTGCCAGCAGCTTAGCTCCCACAGGGGGCCCTTACAATGAGCAGTTCTTC | CASSLAPTGGPYNEQFF
. | TRBJ2-7 | . | TRBV11-1 | TGTGCCAGCAGGGGGGAAGGAACCTACGAGCAGTACTTC | CASRGEGTYEQYF
. | TRBJ1-2 | once | TRBV2 | TGTGCCAGCTGCCGGGACGCGCCCCAAGGCTACACCTTC | CASCRDAPQGYTF
TRBD2 | TRBJ2-6 | . | TRBV19 | TGTGCCAGTAGTATACCCCCTGGGAGGGCTGGGGCCAACGTCCTGACTTTC | CASSIPPGRAGANVLTF
. | TRBJ2-1 | . | TRBV5-1 | TGCGCCAGCGGGGAGCTCAGCTCCTACAATGAGCAGTTCTTC | CASGELSSYNEQFF
TRBD2 | TRBJ2-2 | . | TRBV5-1 | TGCGCCAGCGCCTTAGTGGCCCTAGCGGGCACCGGGGAGCTGTTTTTT | CASALVALAGTGELFF
. | TRBJ1-5 | . | TRBV11-2 | TGTGCCAGCAGCTTTTCAGGACGCCAGCCCCAGCATTTT | CASSFSGRQPQHF
TRBD1 | TRBJ1-2 | few | TRBV7-9 | TGTGCCAGCAGCCGAGGACAGGGGGCTGGCGGCTACACCTTC | CASSRGQGAGGYTF
. | TRBJ1-2 | few | TRBV2 | TGTGCCAGCACCACTAACTATGGCTACACCTTC | CASTTNYGYTF
. | TRBJ2-2 | few | TRBV9 | TGTGCCAGCAGCGTCTCAGAAGGCCGCACCGGGGAGCTGTTTTTT | CASSVSEGRTGELFF
. | TRBJ1-5 | . | TRBV27 | TGTGCCAGCAGTTTATCTAAGGGAAGCAATCAGCCCCAGCATTTT | CASSLSKGSNQPQHF
. | TRBJ1-2 | . | TRBV4-1 | TGCGCCAGCAGCCAAGACGGCCACTATGGCTACACCTTC | CASSQDGHYGYTF
. | TRBJ2-7 | . | TRBV14 | TGTGCCAGCAGCCCCCGATTAGAACCCCGCGAGCAGTACTTC | CASSPRLEPREQYF
. | TRBJ1-1 | . | TRBV19 | TGTGCCAGTAGTATTAACCAGGGGCCAAACGATGAAGCTTTCTTT | CASSINQGPNDEAFF
. | TRBJ2-5 | . | TRBV6-6 | TGTGCCAGCAGTCCCCCCGGGGCGCGGGGAGAGACCCAGTACTTC | CASSPPGARGETQYF
. | TRBJ2-2 | . | TRBV5-4 | TGTGCCAGCAACGGACCTTACACCGGGGAGCTGTTTTTT | CASNGPYTGELFF
. | TRBJ1-1 | . | TRBV5-1 | TGCGCCAGCAGCTTAGGCGGTTTGAACACTGAAGCTTTCTTT | CASSLGGLNTEAFF
. | TRBJ2-4 | once | TRBV15 | TGTGCCACCAGCGTCGGGATCCGGGAGTTGGCCAAAAACATTCAGTACTTC | CATSVGIRELAKNIQYF
. | TRBJ2-1 | . | TRBV7-3 | TGTGCCAGCAGCTTACTCCCCGTCTCCTACAATGAGCAGTTCTTC | CASSLLPVSYNEQFF
TRBD1 | TRBJ2-5 | . | TRBV4-1 | TGCGCCAGCAGCATACAGGGGGGAGTCCAAGAGACCCAGTACTTC | CASSIQGGVQETQYF
TRBD2 | TRBJ2-1 | . | TRBV18 | TGTGCCAGCTCACCGGCGGGAGGAGACAATGAGCAGTTCTTC | CASSPAGGDNEQFF
. | TRBJ1-2 | once | TRBV19 | TGTGCCAGTAGGCCCCAGAGAGCTAACTATGGCTACACCTTC | CASRPQRANYGYTF
. | TRBJ1-2 | . | TRBV7-9 | TGTGCCAGCAGCTTAGCGGGGGGTGCCTATGGCTACACCTTC | CASSLAGGAYGYTF
. | TRBJ2-7 | . | TRBV6-6 | TGTGCCAGCATGTCGGCCGGGACGGATCCCTACGAGCAGTACTTC | CASMSAGTDPYEQYF
. | TRBJ1-1 | . | TRBV10-3 | TGTGCCATCAGCGAATACATGAACACTGAAGCTTTCTTT | CAISEYMNTEAFF
TRBD1 | TRBJ1-3 | . | TRBV10-3 | TGTGCCATCAGCCCGGGACAGATATCTGGAAACACCATATATTTT | CAISPGQISGNTIYF
. | TRBJ1-2 | . | TRBV5-4 | TGTGCCAGCAGCTGGGGAGATGAAGTGAACCTGTGGAGGGGCTACACCTTC | CASSWGDEVNLWRGYTF
. | TRBJ2-5 | . | TRBV18 | TGTGCCAGCTCACCCAGAATTTCGAGCCAAGAGACCCAGTACTTC | CASSPRISSQETQYF
. | TRBJ2-1 | . | TRBV7-3 | TGTGCCAGCAGCGTCCGGGACTCCAACTCCTACAATGAGCAGTTCTTC | CASSVRDSNSYNEQFF